These T cell receptor beta chains were read from a single sample in a study of cytomegalovirus exposure and HLA in healthy donors. Generated by immunoSEQ multiplex PCR, the TCRdb table keeps only in-frame clones and is missing some. The specimen's table records about 46,000 clones. The sequenced material came from PBMCs. The receptor set was obtained from a woman aged 40 to 50 in good health and CMV-seronegative. Each CDR3 is given with its conserved first and last residue. Fields, in order: D gene, V gene, CDR3 length, J gene, CDR3 DNA, CDR3 protein. A D gene is named only where the DNA matches it firmly.

TRBD1	TRBV9	14	TRBJ2-1	TGTGCCAGCAGCGTAGGGACAGGGATCAATGAGCAGTTCTTC	CASSVGTGINEQFF
-	TRBV27	12	TRBJ1-1	TGTGCCAGCAGGAAGGGGTTCACTGAAGCTTTCTTT	CASRKGFTEAFF
-	TRBV5-4	13	TRBJ2-3	TGTGCCAGCAGCTGGGGAGGCACAGATACGCAGTATTTT	CASSWGGTDTQYF
-	TRBV7-8	11	TRBJ1-5	TGTGCCAGCAGTTCCGGGGGGGCCCAGCATTTT	CASSSGGAQHF
TRBD2	TRBV4-1	17	TRBJ2-2	TGCGCCAGCAGCCAAGTGGGAGCGGGAGGCCCCACCGGGGAGCTGTTTTTT	CASSQVGAGGPTGELFF
TRBD1	TRBV5-1	14	TRBJ2-5	TGCGCCAGCAGCTTGCAGGGGGCGCAGGAGACCCAGTACTTC	CASSLQGAQETQYF
TRBD2	TRBV4-3	18	TRBJ2-2	TGCGCCAGCAGCCAAGATAAAGCGGGAGGGCCGGGTGCCGGGGAGCTGTTTTTT	CASSQDKAGGPGAGELFF
TRBD2	TRBV28	16	TRBJ2-1	TGTGCCAGCAGTTCGGGAGCGGGGAGAAGGGGTAATGAGCAGTTCTTC	CASSSGAGRRGNEQFF
-	TRBV7-8	16	TRBJ1-2	TGTGCCAGCAGCTTCGTAGTCTCGGCAGGAAGGTATGGCTACACCTTC	CASSFVVSAGRYGYTF
TRBD2	TRBV28	16	TRBJ2-3	TGTGCCAGCAGTTTACTCGGGACTAGCGGCACAGATACGCAGTATTTT	CASSLLGTSGTDTQYF
-	TRBV4-3	15	TRBJ1-2	TGCGCCAGCAGCCAGACGAGGGGAGGTGGCTATGGCTACACCTTC	CASSQTRGGGYGYTF
-	TRBV15	15	TRBJ2-5	TGTGCCACCAGCAGAGCAGGGAATAAGGGGGAGACCCAGTACTTC	CATSRAGNKGETQYF
-	TRBV28	15	TRBJ2-7	TGTGCCAGCAGTTTCTGGGCAGGGAAAAGGTACGAGCAGTACTTC	CASSFWAGKRYEQYF
-	TRBV18	13	TRBJ2-7	TGTGCCAGCTCACCCGACAGTGGAAACGAGCAGTACTTC	CASSPDSGNEQYF
-	TRBV14	13	TRBJ1-2	TGTGCCAGCAGCCAAGGGCAGGACTATGGCTACACCTTC	CASSQGQDYGYTF
TRBD2	TRBV7-2	15	TRBJ2-3	TGTGCCAGCAGCTTATCGACTAGCGGCACAGATACGCAGTATTTT	CASSLSTSGTDTQYF
TRBD2	TRBV15	15	TRBJ2-1	TGTGCCACCAGCAGAGGCGGGAGCTCCTACAATGAGCAGTTCTTC	CATSRGGSSYNEQFF
-	TRBV5-1	12	TRBJ2-1	TGCGCCAGCAGCTTGGCCTTCAATGAGCAGTTCTTC	CASSLAFNEQFF
TRBD2	TRBV28	16	TRBJ2-3	TGTGCCAGCAGTGGCGCAGCGGGAGAACTGACAGATACGCAGTATTTT	CASSGAAGELTDTQYF
-	TRBV7-9	15	TRBJ1-2	TGTGCCAGCAGCCCGAGGGCAGGACCCAACTATGGCTACACCTTC	CASSPRAGPNYGYTF
-	TRBV6-5	14	TRBJ1-3	TGTGCCAGCAGACAGACAGCCTCTGGAAACACCATATATTTT	CASRQTASGNTIYF
TRBD2	TRBV19	15	TRBJ2-1	TGTGCCAGTACCGTTAGCGGGAGCGGGAGAAATGAGCAGTTCTTC	CASTVSGSGRNEQFF
-	TRBV28	14	TRBJ1-2	TGTGCCAGCAGTTTGAGGGCCCGCTTCTATGGCTACACCTTC	CASSLRARFYGYTF
-	TRBV20-1	11	TRBJ2-1	TGCAGTGCCGGACTCCACAATGAGCAGTTCTTC	CSAGLHNEQFF
TRBD1	TRBV7-9	15	TRBJ2-3	TGTGCCAGCAGCGAGTATCAGGGGGCAACAGATACGCAGTATTTT	CASSEYQGATDTQYF
TRBD2	TRBV5-1	14	TRBJ2-1	TGCGCCACGCAGCGGGAGGGCTTTATGAATGAGCAGTTCTTC	CATQREGFMNEQFF
-	TRBV6-5	13	TRBJ2-1	TGTGCCAGCAGTTACGACTGGGGAGGTGAGCAGTTCTTC	CASSYDWGGEQFF
TRBD2	TRBV27	14	TRBJ2-1	TGTGCCAGCAGTCGGGACTACTCCTACAATGAGCAGTTCTTC	CASSRDYSYNEQFF
-	TRBV11-1	16	TRBJ2-5	TGTGCCAGCAGCTTACTAGTACAGGGAAAAAAAGAGACCCAGTACTTC	CASSLLVQGKKETQYF
-	TRBV4-2	15	TRBJ2-5	TGTGCCAGCAGCCCCCTCGCGGAGGGACAAGAGACCCAGTACTTC	CASSPLAEGQETQYF
TRBD2	TRBV28	18	TRBJ2-7	TGTGCCAGCAGTCCCTGGACTAGCGGGAGGGCGGGCTCCTACGAGCAGTACTTC	CASSPWTSGRAGSYEQYF
-	TRBV20-1	10	TRBJ2-7	TGCAGGCCAAGAGGCTCCGAGCAGTACTTC	CRPRGSEQYF
TRBD2	TRBV7-6	16	TRBJ2-3	TGTGCCAGCAGCTCTCTAGCGGGAGGTAGCACAGATACGCAGTATTTT	CASSSLAGGSTDTQYF
TRBD2	TRBV5-1	17	TRBJ2-3	TGCGCCAGCAGCTTGAGACTAGCGGGAGGGCCGGCAGATACGCAGTATTTT	CASSLRLAGGPADTQYF
TRBD1	TRBV9	15	TRBJ2-3	TGTGCCAGCAGCGTAGCTACAGGGGGAGCAGATACGCAGTATTTT	CASSVATGGADTQYF
-	TRBV10-1	17	TRBJ1-2	TGCGCCAGCAGTGAGTCAGGGGCCCGGAGATCTAACTATGGCTACACCTTC	CASSESGARRSNYGYTF
-	TRBV19	13	TRBJ2-7	TGTGCCAGTAGTTACAGGACGGACTACGAGCAGTACTTC	CASSYRTDYEQYF